The next 21 T cell receptor beta chains were all read from a single sample in a study of post-analysis software for immune sequencing data. Regarding the study as a whole: About 5 TRBV segments occurring more often in patients than controls included TRBV5-6, TRBV5-1 and TRBV20-1.

The library was made from cDNA and included unique molecular identifiers. TCRdb ran MiXCR on the PCR reads and lists one entry per CDR3 protein. The sample contains 600,000 to 750,000 distinct CDR3 sequences, 59% of which appear only once. For these receptors, no antigen is known. The specimen sequenced was blood. Source of these receptors: a girl aged 2-10 years with multiple sclerosis.

J is TRBJ2-1 and V is TRBV7-9; 8 nucleotides align to TRBD1. The V segment lost 8 bases and the J segment 4 bases; nucleotides outside the gene matches: 13. CDR3 length: 16 residues. CDR1 and CDR2 from the germline V gene are SEHNR and FQNEAQ (reference sequence). CDR3: CASDFGQGATYNEQFF. In DNA, the CDR3 is TGTGCCAGCGATTTCGGGCAGGGGGCGACTTACAATGAGCAGTTCTTC.

The rearrangement joins TRBV19 to TRBJ2-7; a possible D gene is TRBD2 (6 bases). V lost 4 bases, J lost 6 bases, and 10 bases lay in between. This CDR3 region has 12 residues. Germline loops: CDR1 LNHDA, CDR2 SQIVND (reference sequence). The CDR3: CASSTRTTEQYF. For the CDR3, the DNA is TGTGCCAGTAGTACCAGGACTACCGAGCAGTACTTC.

This chain connects TRBV6-5 to TRBJ1-4; D ambiguous. The CDR3 extends over 14 amino acids. Germline values: CDR1 MNHEY, CDR2 SVGAGI. V lost 7 bases to trimming and J lost 8 bases, with 17 bases between them. CDR3 DNA sequence: TGTGCCAGCACTCCTTCAACGGGTGCGGAAAAACTGTTTTTT. Its protein is CASTPSTGAEKLFF.

This clonotype has more than one count but fewer than ten. The chain joins TRBV7-2 to TRBJ2-2; TRBD1 is a possible D gene (6 bases). The germline V gene encodes CDR1 SGHTA and CDR2 FQGNSA. The CDR3 spans 14 residues. The ends were cut back, 5 bases at V and 1 base at J, with 8 bases in the middle. As DNA, the CDR3 is TGTGCCAGCAGCCCACAGGGGAACACCGGGGAGCTGTTTTTT. Protein product: CASSPQGNTGELFF. The complete variable domain, with remaining parts taken from reference TRBV7-2 and TRBJ2-2, reads GAGVSQSPSNKVTEKGKDVELRCDPISGHTALYWYRQSLGQGLEFLIYFQGNSAPDKSGLPSDRFSAERTGGSVSTLTIQRTQQEDSAVYLCASSPQGNTGELFFGEGSRLTVL.

The chain recombines TRBV7-9 with TRBJ2-1; D unclear. Germline V gene data show CDR1 as SEHNR and CDR2 as FQNEAQ (reference sequence). This CDR3 region has 14 residues. Trimming removed 3 bases at V and 3 bases at J, with 9 bases between. The CDR3 bases are TGTGCCAGCAGCTTTATGCAGATCTACAATGAGCAGTTCTTC. It is translated as CASSFMQIYNEQFF.

Concerning this clonotype: Relative to the germline gene, one junction end is altered; a read error may explain this. The rearrangement links TRBV12-5 to TRBJ2-7, with D perhaps matching TRBD2 (6 bases). CDR3 length: 15 amino acids. The germline gives CDR1 LGHNT, CDR2 FRNRAP. The CDR3 bases are TGTGCTAGCGGTTTGGTCACGGCAGGGAGGCACGAGCAGTACTTC. Encoded protein: CASGLVTAGRHEQYF.

The chain has TRBV5-1 and TRBJ2-5; D remains unclear. The germline V gene has CDR1 SGHRS and CDR2 YFSETQ. The CDR3 extends over 14 amino acids. Deletions cut 2 bases from V and 1 base from J, with 9 bases between. The CDR3 loop is CASSFGSPQETQYF. CDR3 sequence (DNA): TGCGCCAGCAGCTTCGGTAGCCCCCAAGAGACCCAGTACTTC.

This clonotype was picked up a small number of times. The chain is built from TRBV18 and TRBJ1-2; maybe TRBD1 (5 bases). Per the germline V gene, CDR1 is KGHSH and CDR2 is LQKENI. The length of the CDR3 is 13 residues. V was clipped by 1 base and J by 8 bases, with 11 bases between them. The DNA for the CDR3 is TGTGCCAGCTCACCACTAGACGGGGACGGCTACACCTTC. Encoded protein: CASSPLDGDGYTF.

The genes are TRBV4-1 and TRBJ2-2, with D perhaps TRBD1 (6 bases). This CDR3 contains 16 residues. Germline CDR1 MGHRA, CDR2 YSYEKL. The V gene lost 3 bases and the J gene lost 3 bases, with 14 bases spanning the gap. Here the CDR3 DNA reads TGCGCCAGCAGCCAGGCCGAGGCAGGGGACACCGGGGAGCTGTTTTTT. This gives the protein CASSQAEAGDTGELFF.

This chain joins TRBV7-9 and TRBJ2-2; D unresolved. Germline CDR1 reads SEHNR; CDR2 reads FQNEAQ (reference sequence). The V end was cut by 5 bases, the J end by 6 bases, with 13 bases between. This CDR3 has 14 amino acids. The CDR3 nucleotides are TGTGCCAGCAGCCCAAGGCGAGGTCCCGGGGAGCTGTTTTTT. Translating gives CASSPRRGPGELFF.

This clonotype turned up a few times. The rearrangement joins TRBV4-3 to TRBJ2-3, with TRBD2 as a possible D gene (5 bases). CDR1 is LGHNA and CDR2 is YSLEER in the germline V gene. This CDR3 contains 15 residues. V shed 8 bases and J shed 0 bases, with 15 bases lying between them. The DNA of the CDR3 is TGCGCCAGCGCCGGGGATCGGACTAGCACAGATACGCAGTATTTT. It codes for CASAGDRTSTDTQYF.

This chain connects TRBV5-1 to TRBJ2-1, with TRBD2 matching over 8 bases. Trimming removed 5 bases from V and 8 bases from J; junction bases left unmatched: 6. The CDR3 consists of 13 residues. Germline CDR1 reads SGHRS; CDR2 reads YFSETQ. In DNA, the CDR3 is TGCGCCAGCAGTGGGACTAGATCTGATGAGCAGTTCTTC. This gives the protein CASSGTRSDEQFF.

The genes are TRBV20-1 and TRBJ2-2, with D maybe TRBD2 (6 bases). CDR3 length equals 19 residues. V was shortened by 0 bases and J by 4 bases, with 24 bases between the two germline ends. Per germline, CDR1 DFQATT and CDR2 SNEGSKA (reference sequence). CDR3 DNA: TGCAGTGCTAGAGATAAACAAGGTGGAAGTAGCGGTACCACCGGGGAGCTGTTTTTT. Protein sequence: CSARDKQGGSSGTTGELFF.

J is TRBJ2-1 and V is TRBV7-2; D tentatively fits TRBD1 or TRBD2 (5 bases each). Germline assignment: CDR1 SGHTA and CDR2 FQGNSA. V was clipped by 0 bases and J by 1 base, with 13 bases between them. The CDR3 is 17 amino acids. CDR3: CASSLAGLATSYNEQFF. The CDR3 DNA is TGTGCCAGCAGCTTAGCGGGGCTAGCAACGTCCTACAATGAGCAGTTCTTC.

The chain employs TRBV25-1 and TRBJ1-1, with unresolved D. Trimming removed 4 bases from V and 4 bases from J, with 13 bases in between. In germline, CDR1 is MGHDK, CDR2 SYGVNS. CDR3 size: 14 residues. The CDR3 reads CASSGNSGGTEAFF. CDR3 coding DNA: TGTGCCAGCAGTGGGAACAGTGGCGGCACTGAAGCTTTCTTT.

This clonotype was seen just once. The chain couples TRBV6-6 to TRBJ2-3; maybe TRBD2 (5 bases). CDR3 length: 16 amino acids. Per the germline V gene, CDR1 is MNHNY and CDR2 is SVGAGI (reference sequence). The V and J ends lost 5 bases and 0 bases respectively, with 15 bases between them. The CDR3 DNA follows: TGTGCCAGCAGTACGGGCCCTGGCGGGAGCACAGATACGCAGTATTTT. The encoded protein is CASSTGPGGSTDTQYF.

The rearrangement uses TRBV7-2 and TRBJ1-1; perhaps TRBD1 as D (5 bases). CDR1 is SGHTA and CDR2 is FQGNSA in the germline V gene. V was clipped by 5 bases and J by 5 bases, with 18 bases between them. The CDR3 has 15 residues. The CDR3 sequence: CASSPLPPGRTEAFF. As DNA, the CDR3 is TGTGCCAGCAGCCCTCTCCCCCCAGGGAGGACTGAAGCTTTCTTT.

The chain is built from TRBV11-2 and TRBJ2-4; TRBD2 matches 7 bases. The J call may be wrong; the DNA end is better matched by TRBJ2-7. The length of the CDR3 is 15 residues. Per germline, CDR1 SGHAT and CDR2 FQNNGV. CDR3 amino acids: CASSLAGGVFYEQYF. CDR3 sequence (DNA): TGTGCCAGCAGCTTAGCGGGAGGAGTATTTTACGAGCAGTACTTC.

V is TRBV9 and J is TRBJ2-7, with D perhaps matching TRBD1 (6 bases). CDR1 and CDR2 (germline): SGDLS, YYNGEE. V shed 0 bases and J shed 2 bases, with 15 bases lying between them. The CDR3 totals 16 residues. The CDR3 here is CASSVGGTGPPYEQYF. The CDR3 nucleotides read TGTGCCAGCAGCGTAGGGGGAACAGGGCCCCCCTACGAGCAGTACTTC. The full variable domain, completed using reference TRBV9 and TRBJ2-7, is DSGVTQTPKHLITATGQRVTLRCSPRSGDLSVYWYQQSLDQGLQFLIQYYNGEERAKGNILERFSAQQFPDLHSELNLSSLELGDSALYFCASSVGGTGPPYEQYFGPGTRLTVT.

The rearrangement uses TRBV5-1 and TRBJ2-4; perhaps TRBD2 as D (6 bases). Per germline, CDR1 SGHRS and CDR2 YFSETQ. The CDR3 length is 14 residues. Trimming took off 3 bases at V and 13 bases at J, with 20 bases between the two ends. The CDR3 DNA reads TGCGCCAGCAGCTGGGGGGTCCTTGAGGGAGTGCAGTACTTC. Translating it yields CASSWGVLEGVQYF.

This clonotype was seen a few times. The chain combines TRBV10-3 with TRBJ1-2; D uncertain. V lost 0 bases to trimming and J lost 5 bases, with 7 bases between them. Per the germline V gene, CDR1 is ENHRY and CDR2 is SYGVKD. This CDR3 has 13 amino acids. CDR3 DNA: TGTGCCATCAGTGAGTCGACGGATTATGGCTACACCTTC. Its translation: CAISESTDYGYTF.